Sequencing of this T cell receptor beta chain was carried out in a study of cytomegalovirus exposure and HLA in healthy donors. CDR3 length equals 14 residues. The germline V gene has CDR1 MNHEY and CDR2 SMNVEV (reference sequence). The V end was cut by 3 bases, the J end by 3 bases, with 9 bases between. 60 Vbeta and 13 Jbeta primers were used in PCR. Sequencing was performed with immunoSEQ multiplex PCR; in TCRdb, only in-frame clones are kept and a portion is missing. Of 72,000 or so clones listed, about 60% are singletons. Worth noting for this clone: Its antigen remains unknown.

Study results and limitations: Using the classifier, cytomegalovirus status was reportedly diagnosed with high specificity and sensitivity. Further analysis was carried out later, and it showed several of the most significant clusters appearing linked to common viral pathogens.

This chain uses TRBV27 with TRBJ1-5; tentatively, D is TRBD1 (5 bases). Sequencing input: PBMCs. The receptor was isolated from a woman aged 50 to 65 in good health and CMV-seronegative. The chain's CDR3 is CASSFWGDNQPQHF. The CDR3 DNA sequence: TGTGCCAGCAGTTTTTGGGGCGACAATCAGCCCCAGCATTTT.